This T cell receptor (beta chain) was captured in a study of control samples from healthy donors and cancer patients. TCRdb's copy holds only in-frame clones and misses some; the assay was immunoSEQ multiplex PCR. The sample shows about 160,000 clones, 70% to 90% of them seen only once. The germline V gene has CDR1 LNHNV and CDR2 YYDKDF (reference sequence). The CDR3 consists of 14 residues. V gave up 7 bases and J gave up 0 bases, with 10 bases separating them. The specimen was blood. The TCR comes from a man between 25 and 39 years old in good health. The chain employs TRBV15 and TRBJ2-1; a weak D match, TRBD2 (6 bases). The CDR3 loop is CATTDGSSYNEQFF. The CDR3 nucleotides read TGTGCCACCACGGACGGGAGCTCCTACAATGAGCAGTTCTTC.